This T cell receptor beta chain derives from a study of cytomegalovirus exposure and HLA in healthy donors. Study as a whole: HLA-typed donors were the source of about 90 million unique TCRs held in an early data release.

Study-wide findings and caveats: Most likely, a cluster of highly shared sequence variants arose as a sequencing artifact. Earlier analysis yielded a pattern in which most TCR beta V segments were productive about 90% or about 30% of the time.

The PCR employed 60 Vbeta primers together with 13 Jbeta primers. Libraries were prepared by immunoSEQ multiplex PCR; TCRdb keeps only in-frame clonotypes and omits some of them. This sample carries around 200,000 clones, roughly four fifths of them seen once, and the ten largest clones take around 1.5%. On this clone itself: Its antigen is still unknown.

J lost 4 bases, V lost 5 bases, and 10 bases had no gene match. There are 15 residues in the CDR3. From germline, CDR1 is SGHVS and CDR2 FQNEAQ. The rearrangement links TRBV7-8 to TRBJ2-5, with TRBD1 matching over 7 bases. The sample consisted of PBMCs. The receptor's source is a man between 50 and 59 years old in good health and CMV-seronegative. The CDR3 spells CASSPTEQGRETQYF. DNA of the CDR3: TGTGCCAGCAGCCCGACCGAACAGGGGAGAGAGACCCAGTACTTC. Combining the CDR3 with reference TRBV7-8 and TRBJ2-5 gives the whole variable domain GAGVSQSPRYKVAKRGQDVALRCDPISGHVSLFWYQQALGQGPEFLTYFQNEAQLDKSGLPSDRFFAERPEGSVSTLKIQRTQQEDSAVYLCASSPTEQGRETQYFGPGTRLLVL.